This T cell receptor beta chain came from a study of spatial heterogeneity in lung cancer. In the study overall: Detection of beta-chain sequences consistently exceeded that of alpha-chain sequences. Findings and caveats of the study: Whereas they appeared in blood less at follow-up, ubiquitous expanded tumor TCRs appeared there more at resection.

The CDR3 length is 14 residues. Germline values: CDR1 MDHEN, CDR2 SYDVKM. V lost 6 bases and J lost 7; bases outside the gene matches: 7. This clonotype came up a few times. The antigen is undetermined. Each TCR cDNA molecule bore a unique molecular identifier. TCRdb passed the 5' RACE reads through MiXCR, listing each CDR3 protein once. The sample comprises some 100,000 distinct CDR3 sequences, about 12% of which are singletons, and more than 40% rests with the top ten. Time point specified: sample taken at primary tumor resection. Frozen PBMC, nontumor lung or tumor provided whole RNA, which was sequenced unsorted. There were roughly 78 donors, all of them untreated patients with early-stage non-small cell lung cancer.

The sample in question was PBMCs, obtained at surgery. The receptor's source is a male donor with early-stage non-small cell lung cancer. The chain carries TRBV28 and TRBJ2-1; 9 bases are a match to TRBD2. CDR3 coding DNA: TGTGCCAGCAGGACGGGACTAGCAACAAATGAGCAGTTCTTC. This codes for CASRTGLATNEQFF.